Below are 5 T cell receptor beta chains sequenced from a single sample in a study of CD8+CD57+ T cells in acquired aplastic anemia. The patients chosen for sequencing had shown expansion of CD8+CD57+ cells (detected by flow cytometry). Both TCR beta VDJ combination and CDR3 sequence profiling were carried out. Genomic DNA was the template for this profiling. One entry per CDR3 protein results from TCRdb running MiXCR on the reads. The sample shows under 350,000 distinct CDR3 sequences, 56% of them seen only once. Sequencing was carried out using sorted CD4+, CD8+, or CD8+CD57+ T cells (not recorded which) from PBMCs. The source is a human donor with aplastic anemia.

This chain connects TRBV20-1 to TRBJ2-1; 16 bases line up with TRBD2. The CDR3 is 17 amino acids. CDR1 and CDR2 (germline): DFQATT, SNEGSKA (reference sequence). The V gene end was trimmed by 5 bases and the J gene end by 9 bases; junction bases not matched to a gene: 13. The CDR3 region is CSAEGTSGRAIGSEQFF. The CDR3, as DNA: TGCAGTGCTGAAGGGACTAGCGGGAGGGCCATTGGGAGTGAGCAGTTCTTC.

Regarding this clonotype: Just one base apart from a much larger clone, this may be a read error. The rearrangement uses TRBV20-1 and TRBJ1-1; maybe TRBD1 (5 bases). This CDR3 spans 13 amino acids. Germline V lookup: CDR1 DFQATT, CDR2 SNEGSKA (reference sequence). Trimming took off 6 bases at V and 0 bases at J, with 11 bases between the two ends. CDR3 residues: CSALDIVNTEAFF. The DNA for the CDR3 is TGCAGTGCCTTGGACATAGTGAACACTGAAGCTTTCTTT.

The chain is built from TRBV19 and TRBJ2-7; no reliable D call. Germline V gene data show CDR1 as LNHDA and CDR2 as SQIVND (reference sequence). The CDR3 runs 15 residues. V lost 2 bases and J lost 0, with 11 bases in between. As DNA, the CDR3 is TGTGCCAGTAGTATAATGGCGGTCCCCTCCTACGAGCAGTACTTC. Protein product: CASSIMAVPSYEQYF.

The CDR3 loop reads CASSAPVGDVQETQYF. CDR3 sequence (DNA): TGTGCCAGCAGCGCCCCCGTCGGAGACGTACAAGAGACCCAGTACTTC. V usage is TRBV9 and J usage is TRBJ2-5, with unresolved D. The germline CDR1 and CDR2 sequences are SGDLS and YYNGEE. The ends were cut back, 3 bases at V and 2 bases at J, with 17 bases in the middle. This CDR3 is built from 16 residues.

This clonotype was picked up one time. One junction end disagrees with the germline gene, perhaps due to a read error. The rearrangement links TRBV5-1 to TRBJ1-2; D is ambiguous. This CDR3 contains 13 residues. The germline CDR1 and CDR2 sequences are SGHRS and YFSETQ. The chain's CDR3 is CASSLLTNYGYTF. CDR3 DNA sequence: TGTGCCAGCAGCTTGTTAACTAACTATGGCTACACCTTC. The whole variable domain, filled in from reference TRBV5-1 and TRBJ1-2, reads KAGVTQTPRYLIKTRGQQVTLSCSPISGHRSVSWYQQTPGQGLQFLFEYFSETQRNKGNFPGRFSGRQFSNSRSEMNVSTLELGDSALYLCASSLLTNYGYTFGSGTRLTVV.